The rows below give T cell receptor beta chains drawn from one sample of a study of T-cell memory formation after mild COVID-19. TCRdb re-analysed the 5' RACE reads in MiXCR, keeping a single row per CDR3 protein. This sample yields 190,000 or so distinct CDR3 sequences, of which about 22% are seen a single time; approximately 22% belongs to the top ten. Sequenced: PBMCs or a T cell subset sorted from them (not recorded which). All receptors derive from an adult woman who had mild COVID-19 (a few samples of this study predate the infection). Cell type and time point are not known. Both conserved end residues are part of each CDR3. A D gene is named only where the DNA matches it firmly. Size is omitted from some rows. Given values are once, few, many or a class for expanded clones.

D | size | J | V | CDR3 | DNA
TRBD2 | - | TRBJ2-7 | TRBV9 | CASSSGALAGSPYEQYF | TGTGCCAGCAGCTCGGGGGCCCTAGCGGGATCTCCGTACGAGCAGTACTTC
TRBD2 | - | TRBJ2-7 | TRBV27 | CASSRGGAASYEQYF | TGTGCCAGCAGTCGGGGGGGGGCTGCCTCCTACGAGCAGTACTTC
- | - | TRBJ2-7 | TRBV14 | CASGRTYEQYF | TGTGCCAGCGGAAGGACGTACGAGCAGTACTTC
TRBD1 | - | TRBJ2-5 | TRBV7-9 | CASSFDLDREKETQYF | TGTGCCAGCAGCTTCGATTTGGACAGGGAGAAAGAGACCCAGTACTTC
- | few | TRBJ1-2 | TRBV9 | CASSVGGGRGYTF | TGTGCCAGCAGCGTAGGAGGGGGTCGGGGCTACACCTTC
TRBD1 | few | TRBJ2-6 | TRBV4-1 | CASSPGQSSGANVLTF | TGCGCCAGCAGCCCGGGACAGAGCTCTGGGGCCAACGTCCTGACTTTC
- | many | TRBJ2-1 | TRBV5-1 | CASSLPAVGEQFF | TGCGCCAGCAGCTTACCGGCGGTGGGTGAGCAGTTCTTC
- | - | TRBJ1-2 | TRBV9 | CSSSVDGGGGLGGYTF | TGTTCCAGCAGCGTAGATGGAGGTGGGGGCCTGGGAGGCTACACCTTC
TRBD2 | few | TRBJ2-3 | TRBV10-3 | CAIRETSGPVSTDTQYF | TGTGCCATCAGGGAGACTAGCGGGCCTGTTTCCACAGATACGCAGTATTTT
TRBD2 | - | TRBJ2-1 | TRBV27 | CASSFTSGRRRNEQFF | TGTGCCAGCAGTTTCACTAGCGGGAGACGGAGGAATGAGCAGTTCTTC
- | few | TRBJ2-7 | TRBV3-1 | CASSQEPGQNYEQYF | TGTGCCAGCAGCCAAGAGCCCGGACAAAACTACGAGCAGTACTTC
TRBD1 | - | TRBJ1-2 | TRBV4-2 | CASSQEAGGPGGYTF | TGTGCCAGCAGCCAAGAGGCAGGGGGGCCGGGAGGCTACACCTTC
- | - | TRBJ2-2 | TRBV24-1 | CATSDFSDHTGELFF | TGTGCCACCAGTGATTTTTCGGATCACACCGGGGAGCTGTTTTTT
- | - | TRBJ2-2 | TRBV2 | CASSEEGVGGTGELFF | TGTGCCAGCAGTGAAGAGGGAGTGGGAGGCACCGGGGAGCTGTTTTTT
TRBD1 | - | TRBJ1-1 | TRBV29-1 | CSVEGQGLTEAFF | TGCAGCGTTGAGGGACAGGGGCTCACTGAAGCTTTCTTT
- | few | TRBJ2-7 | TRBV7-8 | CASSPENSYEQYF | TGTGCCAGCAGCCCGGAGAACTCCTACGAGCAGTACTTC
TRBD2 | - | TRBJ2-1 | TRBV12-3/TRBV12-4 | CASSSGLAGFVNEQFF | TGTGCCAGCAGTTCCGGACTAGCGGGCTTTGTCAATGAGCAGTTCTTC
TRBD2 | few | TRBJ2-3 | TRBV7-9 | CASSLPESGRSDTQYF | TGTGCCAGCAGCTTACCAGAGAGCGGGAGATCAGATACGCAGTATTTT
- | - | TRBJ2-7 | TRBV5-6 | CASSLDVAAVYEQYF | TGTGCCAGCAGCTTGGACGTGGCCGCCGTCTACGAGCAGTACTTC
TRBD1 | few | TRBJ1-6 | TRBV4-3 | CASSQDRQTGGDNSPLHF | TGCGCCAGCAGCCAAGATCGCCAGACAGGGGGGGATAATTCACCCCTCCACTTT
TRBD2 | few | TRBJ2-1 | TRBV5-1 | CASSFVGAASSGSYNEQFF | TGCGCCAGCAGCTTTGTTGGGGCTGCTTCTAGCGGGTCCTACAATGAGCAGTTCTTC
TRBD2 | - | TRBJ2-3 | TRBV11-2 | CASSLRASGGSTDTQYF | TGTGCCAGCAGCTTAAGGGCTAGCGGGGGGTCCACAGATACGCAGTATTTT
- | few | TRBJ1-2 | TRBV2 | CASTARGAKVDYGYTF | TGTGCCAGCACTGCGCGGGGGGCCAAGGTGGACTATGGCTACACCTTC
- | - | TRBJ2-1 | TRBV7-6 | CASSLAGGETSNEQFF | TGTGCCAGCAGCTTAGCCGGTGGTGAAACTTCCAATGAGCAGTTCTTC
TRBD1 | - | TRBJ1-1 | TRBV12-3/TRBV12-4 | CASTQTGGTEAFF | TGTGCCAGCACTCAGACAGGGGGCACTGAAGCTTTCTTT
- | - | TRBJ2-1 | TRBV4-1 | CASSQVPGVEQFF | TGCGCCAGCAGCCAAGTCCCAGGCGTTGAGCAGTTCTTC
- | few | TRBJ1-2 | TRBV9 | CASSVAGVDGYTF | TGTGCCAGCAGCGTAGCAGGGGTCGATGGCTACACCTTC
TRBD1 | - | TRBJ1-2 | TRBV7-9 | CASSLAGQTYGYTF | TGTGCCAGCAGCTTAGCGGGACAGACCTATGGCTACACCTTC
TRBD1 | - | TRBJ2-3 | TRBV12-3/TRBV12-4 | CASSLSGGRSTDTQYF | TGTGCCAGCAGTTTGTCAGGGGGCAGAAGCACAGATACGCAGTATTTT
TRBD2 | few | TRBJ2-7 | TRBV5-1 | CASSLEPSGRASYEQYF | TGCGCCAGCAGCCTTGAGCCTAGCGGGAGGGCCTCCTACGAGCAGTACTTC
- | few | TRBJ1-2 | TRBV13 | CASSWGGDYTF | TGTGCCAGCAGCTGGGGGGGCGACTACACCTTC